This TCR beta chain stems from a study of CD8 T cells in ankylosing spondylitis. Quantitative 5'-RACE with molecular barcodes generated TCR beta libraries. MiXCR, run by TCRdb on the 5' RACE reads, gives a single entry per CDR3 protein. The sample lists roughly 700,000 distinct CDR3 sequences, 15% to 20% occurring once. Concerning this clonotype itself: Its antigen is still unknown.

The CDR3 consists of 13 residues. CDR1 is DFQATT and CDR2 is SNEGSKA in the germline V gene (reference sequence). The J segment lost 3 bases and the V segment lost 5 bases, leaving 0 bases of the junction unmatched. General study findings and limits: About 8 highly homologous variants made up a TCR beta motif that seemed to typify ankylosing spondylitis blood. With a CD8+ phenotype, disease-linked clones were relatively rare in peripheral blood. Matched ankylosing spondylitis synovial fluid reportedly showed significant enrichment of disease-linked clones. In the blood and synovial fluid of reactive arthritis, some motif variants had been previously reported.

The V call is TRBV20-1, the J call TRBJ2-3; TRBD2 matches at 12 bases. Material: blood, either unsorted or a sorted T cell fraction (not recorded which). This receptor was taken from a male donor with ankylosing spondylitis. CDR3 coding DNA: TGCAGTGCTGGACTAGCGGGGACAGATACGCAGTATTTT. It yields the protein CSAGLAGTDTQYF.